These 25 T cell receptor beta chains originate from one sample sequenced in a study of OX40 agonist ivuxolimab in advanced cancers. The data were produced by immunoSEQ multiplex PCR, yet TCRdb's version contains in-frame clones alone and is incomplete. This table has over 20,000 clones, around 79% appearing once. This material consisted of CD4+ or CD8+ T cells sorted from blood, taken in a trial of the OX40 agonist ivuxolimab. All receptors derive from an adult with an advanced solid tumor such as melanoma, head and neck, liver or kidney cancer.

This chain uses TRBV4-1 with TRBJ2-1, with 10 bases matching TRBD2. This CDR3 contains 17 residues. Germline V gene sequence: CDR1 MGHRA, CDR2 YSYEKL. Trimming cost V 2 bases and J 3 bases; bases outside gene matches: 7. The CDR3 DNA sequence: TGCGCCAGCAGCCAACTGGGAGCGGGGGGGCTCTACAATGAGCAGTTCTTC. This codes for CASSQLGAGGLYNEQFF.

V gene TRBV2 combines with J gene TRBJ2-1; D is ambiguous. CDR1 is SNHLY, CDR2 FYNNEI, per germline. Trimming took 5 bases from V and 0 from J, leaving 5 bases between them. The length of the CDR3 is 13 residues. The DNA for the CDR3 is TGTGCCAGCAGTTCCTCCTCCTACAATGAGCAGTTCTTC. Residues: CASSSSSYNEQFF. Supplemented by reference TRBV2 and TRBJ2-1, the full variable domain reads EPEVTQTPSHQVTQMGQEVILRCVPISNHLYFYWYRQILGQKVEFLVSFYNNEISEKSEIFDDQFSVERPDGSNFTLKIRSTKLEDSAMYFCASSSSSYNEQFFGPGTRLTVL.

This rearrangement joins TRBV6-5 to TRBJ2-2, with a possible D match to TRBD1 (6 bases). Between the trimmed V and J ends, which lost 0 bases and 6 bases, there was a span of 11 bases. The length of the CDR3 is 15 residues. CDR1 MNHEY and CDR2 SVGAGI come from the germline V gene. The CDR3 DNA sequence: TGTGCCAGCAGTTACTCGAAGGCAGGGGCCGGGGAGCTGTTTTTT. Amino acids: CASSYSKAGAGELFF.

The genes are TRBV5-1 and TRBJ1-4, with D possibly matching TRBD1 (5 bases). Germline CDR1 is SGHRS and CDR2 is YFSETQ. The CDR3 contains 14 residues. Trimming shortened V by 1 base and J by 6 bases, and 10 bases separated the two germline ends. DNA of the CDR3: TGCGCCAGCAGCTTGCGGGACCCTGATGAAAAACTGTTTTTT. Its translation is CASSLRDPDEKLFF.

The CDR3 DNA is TGTGCCAGCAGCCCCTTGGAGGGGCCCTACACCGGGGAGCTGTTTTTT. Translated: CASSPLEGPYTGELFF. V and J are TRBV11-1 and TRBJ2-2; the D gene is possibly TRBD2 (6 bases). CDR3 length: 16 residues. CDR1 and CDR2 (germline): SGHAT, FQDESV (reference sequence). The V gene lost 5 bases and the J gene lost 3 bases, with 16 bases spanning the gap.

The chain combines TRBV5-5 with TRBJ1-4; D uncertain. The germline V gene encodes CDR1 SGHKS and CDR2 YYEKEE (reference sequence). The CDR3 extends over 16 amino acids. The V end lost 0 bases, the J end lost 8 bases, and 17 bases lay between the germline ends. CDR3 region: CASSLAIRLPLEKLFF. In DNA, the CDR3 is TGTGCCAGCAGCTTGGCTATTCGGCTGCCGTTGGAAAAACTGTTTTTT. Full variable domain (rest looked up from reference TRBV5-5 and TRBJ1-4): DAGVTQSPTHLIKTRGQQVTLRCSPISGHKSVSWYQQVLGQGPQFIFQYYEKEERGRGNFPDRFSARQFPNYSSELNVNALLLGDSALYLCASSLAIRLPLEKLFFGSGTQLSVL.

The chain is built from TRBV4-1 and TRBJ1-2; D is unclear. V gave up 4 bases and J gave up 3 bases, with 12 bases separating them. The CDR3 length is 14 residues. Germline V gives CDR1 MGHRA, CDR2 YSYEKL. CDR3 nucleotides: TGCGCCAGCAGCCCAGCGATAAGAGACTATGGCTACACCTTC. Residues: CASSPAIRDYGYTF.

The rearrangement links TRBV4-1 to TRBJ1-2; tentative D call: TRBD1 (5 bases). The V gene lost 0 bases and the J gene lost 2 bases, with 13 bases spanning the gap. This CDR3 has 16 amino acids. Germline V gene lookup returns CDR1 MGHRA and CDR2 YSYEKL. CDR3 in DNA: TGCGCCAGCAGCCAAGACGGTCGGGGGATGAACTATGGCTACACCTTC. Translation gives CASSQDGRGMNYGYTF.

The gene calls are TRBV30 and TRBJ2-7, with D tentatively TRBD1 or TRBD2 (5 bases each). This CDR3 has 15 amino acids. Germline CDR1 GTSNPN, CDR2 SVGIG (reference sequence). The V gene lost 3 bases and the J gene lost 3 bases, with 18 bases spanning the gap. The CDR3 protein is CAWRAPWGTSYEQYF. In nucleotides, the CDR3 is TGTGCCTGGAGAGCCCCTTGGGGGACCAGCTACGAGCAGTACTTC.

The rearrangement uses TRBV13 and TRBJ2-2; D is possibly TRBD1 (6 bases). The CDR3 is 14 amino acids. Germline V lookup: CDR1 PRHDT, CDR2 FYEKMQ (reference sequence). The V end lost 0 bases, the J end lost 4 bases, and 6 bases lay between the germline ends. The CDR3 DNA follows: TGTGCCAGCAGCTTAGGAGGGGGCACCGGGGAGCTGTTTTTT. This codes for CASSLGGGTGELFF. The complete variable domain, with remaining parts taken from reference TRBV13 and TRBJ2-2, reads AAGVIQSPRHLIKEKRETATLKCYPIPRHDTVYWYQQGPGQDPQFLISFYEKMQSDKGSIPDRFSAQQFSDYHSELNMSSLELGDSALYFCASSLGGGTGELFFGEGSRLTVL.

The rearrangement uses TRBV11-2 and TRBJ2-3; 7 bases line up with TRBD2. Germline values: CDR1 SGHAT, CDR2 FQNNGV. V shed 2 bases, J shed 2 bases, and the junction held 4 bases outside the gene matches. This CDR3 has 15 residues. Here the CDR3 DNA reads TGTGCCAGCAGCTTAAGGGACTACCCCACAGATACGCAGTATTTT. Translating it yields CASSLRDYPTDTQYF.

In this sample, this clone turned up a few times. This chain connects TRBV9 to TRBJ2-6, with D unclear. From germline, CDR1 is SGDLS and CDR2 YYNGEE. Trimming cost V 0 bases and J 2 bases, with 12 bases left between them. This CDR3 contains 17 residues. The CDR3 is CASSVARDRPGANVLTF. In nucleotides, the CDR3 is TGTGCCAGCAGCGTAGCTAGGGATCGTCCTGGGGCCAACGTCCTGACTTTC.

This chain links TRBV4-1 with TRBJ1-2; no definite D call. The CDR3 length is 14 residues. Looked up from germline, CDR1 is MGHRA and CDR2 is YSYEKL. V was pared by 1 base and J by 3 bases, with 9 bases between. The CDR3 DNA follows: TGCGCCAGCAGCCAAGGACTGTACGACTATGGCTACACCTTC. Its translation is CASSQGLYDYGYTF.

The chain couples TRBV2 to TRBJ2-3, with 8 bases lining up with TRBD1. The J segment lost 3 bases and the V segment lost 6 bases, leaving 14 bases of the junction unmatched. CDR1 is SNHLY, CDR2 FYNNEI, per germline. The CDR3 sequence is 17 residues long. The CDR3 sequence is CASRGSDRGQKTDTQYF. As DNA, the CDR3 is TGTGCCAGCAGAGGGTCCGACAGGGGCCAGAAAACAGATACGCAGTATTTT.

V usage is TRBV6-5 and J usage is TRBJ1-1, with D perhaps matching TRBD1 (5 bases). Germline V lookup: CDR1 MNHEY, CDR2 SVGAGI. Trimming removed 6 bases at V and 1 base at J, with 9 bases between. CDR3 size: 13 residues. CDR3 region: CASSRVSNTEAFF. CDR3 bases: TGTGCCAGCAGCAGGGTGTCGAACACTGAAGCTTTCTTT.

This clone was counted between two and nine times. The rearrangement links TRBV9 to TRBJ2-1, with D possibly being TRBD1 or TRBD2 (5 bases each). Trimming stripped 0 bases from V and 10 bases from J, with 14 bases between. The CDR3 loop spans 14 amino acids. Germline CDR1 is SGDLS and CDR2 is YYNGEE. In DNA form, the CDR3 reads TGTGCCAGCAGCGTAGGTGAGGGGAGAGTGGAGCAGTTCTTC. Translated: CASSVGEGRVEQFF.

In this sample, this clone turned up a few times. The chain joins TRBV28 to TRBJ2-7, with D possibly being TRBD1 or TRBD2 (5 bases each). V lost 4 bases to trimming and J lost 2 bases, with 12 bases between them. The CDR3 spans 14 residues. Germline CDR1 and CDR2: MDHEN and SYDVKM. CDR3: CASSSPGRTYEQYF. CDR3 nucleotides: TGTGCCAGCAGTTCTCCGGGACGGACCTACGAGCAGTACTTC.

The gene calls are TRBV6-5 and TRBJ2-1; 10 positions match TRBD1. This CDR3 has 15 residues. The V segment lost 4 bases and the J segment 6 bases; nucleotides outside the gene matches: 6. Per the germline V gene, CDR1 is MNHEY and CDR2 is SVGAGI. In DNA form, the CDR3 reads TGTGCCAGCAGTTTAGCCGGGACAGGGGTCAATGAGCAGTTCTTC. Translated, it gives CASSLAGTGVNEQFF.

The chain links TRBV19 to TRBJ1-3; TRBD1 matches 7 bases. The CDR3 runs 15 residues. Trimming took 3 bases from V and 2 from J; bases not matched to a gene: 4. Germline assignment: CDR1 LNHDA and CDR2 SQIVND (reference sequence). CDR3 nucleotides: TGTGCCAGTAGTATTCAAGGGGGCGCTGGAAACACCATATATTTT. It translates to CASSIQGGAGNTIYF. Full variable domain (outside the CDR3, taken from reference TRBV19 and TRBJ1-3): DGGITQSPKYLFRKEGQNVTLSCEQNLNHDAMYWYRQDPGQGLRLIYYSQIVNDFQKGDIAEGYSVSREKKESFPLTVTSAQKNPTAFYLCASSIQGGAGNTIYFGEGSWLTVV.

The chain has TRBV15 and TRBJ2-2; D gene unclear. Germline CDR1 and CDR2: LNHNV and YYDKDF (reference sequence). The CDR3 has 12 amino acids. Between the trimmed V and J ends, which lost 1 base and 7 bases, there was a span of 4 bases. The CDR3 region has the DNA TGTGCCACCAGCAGAGCAGGCGGGGAGCTGTTTTTT. It translates to CATSRAGGELFF. Full variable domain (missing parts from reference TRBV15 and TRBJ2-2): DAMVIQNPRYQVTQFGKPVTLSCSQTLNHNVMYWYQQKSSQAPKLLFHYYDKDFNNEADTPDNFQSRRPNTSFCFLDIRSPGLGDTAMYLCATSRAGGELFFGEGSRLTVL.

This clone was recorded only once. The J gene is TRBJ2-1, the V gene TRBV23-1; D is possibly TRBD1 or TRBD2 (5 bases each). TRBV23-1 is known as an ORF, though its function is uncertain. The CDR3 is made up of 16 amino acids. V was shortened by 2 bases and J by 3 bases, with 14 bases between the two germline ends. The CDR3 nucleotides read TGCGCCAGCAGTCAAGGGGACGGTATGGTCTACAATGAGCAGTTCTTC. Protein product: CASSQGDGMVYNEQFF.

The chain couples TRBV25-1 to TRBJ1-4; tentative D call: TRBD1 (5 bases). The CDR3 spans 12 residues. Germline CDR1 MGHDK, CDR2 SYGVNS. V was pared by 4 bases and J by 6 bases, with 6 bases between. CDR3 loop: CASSVGDEKLFF. CDR3 nucleotides: TGTGCCAGCAGTGTGGGGGATGAAAAACTGTTTTTT. The full variable domain, its missing parts supplied by reference TRBV25-1 and TRBJ1-4, is EADIYQTPRYLVIGTGKKITLECSQTMGHDKMYWYQQDPGMELHLIHYSYGVNSTEKGDLSSESTVSRIRTEHFPLTLESARPSHTSQYLCASSVGDEKLFFGSGTQLSVL.

This clone was observed a handful of times. In DNA form, the CDR3 reads TGTGCCAGCAGTTTATTCCCGGGCTCCTACGAGCAGTACTTC. As protein: CASSLFPGSYEQYF. This rearrangement joins TRBV28 to TRBJ2-7, with D unresolved. Deletions cut 1 base from V and 0 bases from J, with 7 bases between. CDR3 size: 14 residues. Germline V lookup: CDR1 MDHEN, CDR2 SYDVKM.

The chain joins TRBV11-3 to TRBJ2-1, with D possibly matching TRBD1 (7 bases). The V end lost 3 bases, the J end lost 7 bases, and 16 bases lay between the germline ends. Germline V CDR1 and CDR2: SGHNT, YENEEA. The CDR3 totals 15 residues. As DNA, the CDR3 is TGTGCCAGCAGCTTTATGGAGGGGGCAAGGAATGAGCAGTTCTTC. Translation gives CASSFMEGARNEQFF. The whole variable domain, remainder taken from reference TRBV11-3 and TRBJ2-1, is EAGVVQSPRYKIIEKKQPVAFWCNPISGHNTLYWYLQNLGQGPELLIRYENEEAVDDSQLPKDRFSAERLKGVDSTLKIQPAELGDSAVYLCASSFMEGARNEQFFGPGTRLTVL.

This clone was picked up one time. The rearrangement joins TRBV9 to TRBJ2-2; TRBD2 matches at 15 bases. V shed 3 bases and J 3 bases; nucleotides not matched to a gene: 9. Germline V gives CDR1 SGDLS, CDR2 YYNGEE. This CDR3 is built from 19 residues. CDR3 coding DNA: TGTGCCAGCAGCGGGGGACTAGCGGGAGGAATCCTAGACACCGGGGAGCTGTTTTTT. It codes for CASSGGLAGGILDTGELFF.